This record looks at one TCR beta chain sequence and its context. Its antigen is still unknown. This may stem from a read error, because a much larger clone lies one nucleotide away. Trimming took 6 bases from V and 6 from J; bases not matched to a gene: 6. The CDR3 sequence is 13 residues long. The germline V gene encodes CDR1 SNHLY and CDR2 FYNNEI. Alongside a J-beta primer mix, a sample-barcoded 5' primer served in a second PCR lasting roughly 7 to 12 cycles. Each CDR3 protein gets one entry after TCRdb re-called the 5' RACE reads with MiXCR. Among about 650,000 distinct CDR3 sequences listed, 32% were seen once. This sample was included in a study of blood T cells in healthy people across ages. About the study: There was about one barcoded beta molecule captured by template switching per two T cells. General observations from the study: Among long-lived donors, naive CD4+ cells were more numerous and diversity higher than in aged donors.

The rearrangement uses TRBV2 and TRBJ2-3; TRBD1 aligns across 7 bases. The clonotype originates from an elderly woman in good health. The material sequenced was blood. This CDR3 is CASRATGWDTQYF. The CDR3 DNA is TGTGCCAGCAGGGCGACAGGGTGGGATACGCAGTATTTT.